Listed below are T cell receptor beta chains from one sample, sequenced in a study of T cell responses to AZD1222 COVID-19 vaccine. Generated by immunoSEQ multiplex PCR, the TCRdb table keeps only in-frame clones and is missing some. Of around 180,000 clones in the sample, 87% are singletons; the top ten hold less than 3%. The specimen comprised peripheral blood, sampled on day 0 of AZD1222 vaccination. The receptors here all came from an adult in good health. Each CDR3 is given with its conserved first and last residue. The D gene is left open where the match is weak. Clone size is stated in some rows and not others, as once, few, many or a class when expanded.

D gene: -; clone size: -; J gene: TRBJ1-4; V gene: TRBV28; CDR3 DNA: TGTGCCAGCAGTTTGGGGGGGGCTACTAATGAAAAACTGTTTTTT; CDR3 protein: CASSLGGATNEKLFF
D gene: TRBD1; clone size: -; J gene: TRBJ1-2; V gene: TRBV28; CDR3 DNA: TGTGCCAGCAGTTCTCCAGGGGGTAACTATGGCTACACCTTC; CDR3 protein: CASSSPGGNYGYTF
D gene: TRBD2; clone size: -; J gene: TRBJ2-7; V gene: TRBV5-4; CDR3 DNA: TGTGCCAGCAGCTTGGGGCGGGAGAATTTCTACGAGCAGTACTTC; CDR3 protein: CASSLGRENFYEQYF
D gene: TRBD1; clone size: -; J gene: TRBJ1-2; V gene: TRBV5-6; CDR3 DNA: TGTGCCAGCAGGGGGGCCAAGGGGGCGAACTATGGCTACACCTTC; CDR3 protein: CASRGAKGANYGYTF
D gene: -; clone size: once; J gene: TRBJ2-2; V gene: TRBV9; CDR3 DNA: TGTGCCAGCAGCTTCGGACCGAGTTCCGGGGAGCTGTTTTTT; CDR3 protein: CASSFGPSSGELFF
D gene: -; clone size: -; J gene: TRBJ2-7; V gene: TRBV3-1/TRBV3-2; CDR3 DNA: TGTGCCAGCAGCCAAACCCCCGGGAGCTCCTACGAGCAGTACTTC; CDR3 protein: CASSQTPGSSYEQYF
D gene: -; clone size: -; J gene: TRBJ1-1; V gene: TRBV9; CDR3 DNA: TGTGCCAGCAGCGAAACTAGGAAGGTAAACACTGAAGCTTTCTTT; CDR3 protein: CASSETRKVNTEAFF
D gene: -; clone size: -; J gene: TRBJ1-3; V gene: TRBV15; CDR3 DNA: TGTGCCACCAGCAGGACAGCTTCTGGAAACACCATATATTTT; CDR3 protein: CATSRTASGNTIYF
D gene: -; clone size: -; J gene: TRBJ2-1; V gene: TRBV12-3/TRBV12-4; CDR3 DNA: TGTGCCAGTGGAGTCAATGAGCAGTTCTTC; CDR3 protein: CASGVNEQFF
D gene: TRBD1; clone size: -; J gene: TRBJ2-2; V gene: TRBV7-3; CDR3 DNA: TGTGCCAGCAGCTTAACGGGGACAGAAAACACCGGGGAGCTGTTTTTT; CDR3 protein: CASSLTGTENTGELFF
D gene: -; clone size: -; J gene: TRBJ2-7; V gene: TRBV10-3; CDR3 DNA: TGTGCCATCAGTACAAATCAGGGCCGAGGGAGGTACGAGCAGTACTTC; CDR3 protein: CAISTNQGRGRYEQYF
D gene: -; clone size: once; J gene: TRBJ1-3; V gene: TRBV9; CDR3 DNA: TGTGCCAGCAGAGCTACAGGGACCTCTGGAAACACCATATATTTT; CDR3 protein: CASRATGTSGNTIYF
D gene: -; clone size: -; J gene: TRBJ1-6; V gene: TRBV30; CDR3 DNA: TGTGCCTCGGTACAGGGTTCTAATTCACCCCTCCACTTT; CDR3 protein: CASVQGSNSPLHF
D gene: TRBD2; clone size: -; J gene: TRBJ2-1; V gene: TRBV2; CDR3 DNA: TGTGCCAGCAGTATCCGACTAGCCAACAATGAGCAGTTCTTC; CDR3 protein: CASSIRLANNEQFF
D gene: -; clone size: -; J gene: TRBJ1-1; V gene: TRBV7-7; CDR3 DNA: TGTGCCAGCAGCTTACTCGACAGACTTAACACTGAAGCTTTCTTT; CDR3 protein: CASSLLDRLNTEAFF
D gene: -; clone size: -; J gene: TRBJ1-2; V gene: TRBV30; CDR3 DNA: TGTGCCTGGCGGAAAGGGTCCAGATCCTATGGCTACACCTTC; CDR3 protein: CAWRKGSRSYGYTF
D gene: TRBD1; clone size: -; J gene: TRBJ1-4; V gene: TRBV15; CDR3 DNA: TGTGCCACTTCTACCTGGGGACAGGGAAATGAAAAACTGTTTTTT; CDR3 protein: CATSTWGQGNEKLFF
D gene: TRBD2; clone size: -; J gene: TRBJ2-1; V gene: TRBV6-5; CDR3 DNA: TGTGCCAGCAGTATAACTAGCGGGAGTAAGGGTGAGCAGTTCTTC; CDR3 protein: CASSITSGSKGEQFF
D gene: TRBD1; clone size: once; J gene: TRBJ1-2; V gene: TRBV4-2; CDR3 DNA: TGTGCCAGCAGCCAAGATCTGGCGGACAGGATTAACTATGGCTACACCTTC; CDR3 protein: CASSQDLADRINYGYTF
D gene: TRBD1; clone size: -; J gene: TRBJ2-7; V gene: TRBV7-8; CDR3 DNA: TGTGCCAGCAGCTCTTTAACAGGGGCAGGGTCCTACGAGCAGTACTTC; CDR3 protein: CASSSLTGAGSYEQYF
D gene: -; clone size: -; J gene: TRBJ1-2; V gene: TRBV5-1; CDR3 DNA: TGCGCCAGCAGCGCCGGGGGACACTATGGCTACACCTTC; CDR3 protein: CASSAGGHYGYTF
D gene: -; clone size: -; J gene: TRBJ2-4; V gene: TRBV7-9; CDR3 DNA: TGTGCCAGCAGCTTGTACGGACAGCTTGGGGGCAAAAACATTCAGTACTTC; CDR3 protein: CASSLYGQLGGKNIQYF
D gene: -; clone size: -; J gene: TRBJ2-7; V gene: TRBV2; CDR3 DNA: TGTGCCAGCGGACTCAGCTCCTACGAGCAGTACTTC; CDR3 protein: CASGLSSYEQYF
D gene: -; clone size: -; J gene: TRBJ1-2; V gene: TRBV4-1; CDR3 DNA: TGCGCCAGCAGCCACCCCGTGGGAGGGTGGTATGGCTACACCTTC; CDR3 protein: CASSHPVGGWYGYTF
D gene: -; clone size: -; J gene: TRBJ1-4; V gene: TRBV5-1; CDR3 DNA: TGCGCCAGCAGCCCCGGGGGGAGGGAGAATGAAAAACTGTTTTTT; CDR3 protein: CASSPGGRENEKLFF
D gene: TRBD1; clone size: -; J gene: TRBJ2-1; V gene: TRBV7-2; CDR3 DNA: TGTGCCAGCAACTTAGGCAGCGGCAGGGGGCGGCGGGCCTACAATGAGCAGTTCTTC; CDR3 protein: CASNLGSGRGRRAYNEQFF
D gene: -; clone size: once; J gene: TRBJ1-5; V gene: TRBV2; CDR3 DNA: TGTGCCAGCAGTGTACATGGGAATCAGCCCCAGCATTTT; CDR3 protein: CASSVHGNQPQHF
D gene: -; clone size: -; J gene: TRBJ1-2; V gene: TRBV15; CDR3 DNA: TGTGCCACCAGCAGAGATTTCAGTAATGGCTACACCTTC; CDR3 protein: CATSRDFSNGYTF
D gene: TRBD1; clone size: -; J gene: TRBJ1-6; V gene: TRBV19; CDR3 DNA: TGTGCCAGTAGCTCCCAGGGGGCGAGCTATAATTCACCCCTCCACTTT; CDR3 protein: CASSSQGASYNSPLHF
D gene: -; clone size: -; J gene: TRBJ2-7; V gene: TRBV18; CDR3 DNA: TGTGCCAGCTCCCTCAGCTCCTACGAGCAGTACTTC; CDR3 protein: CASSLSSYEQYF
D gene: TRBD2; clone size: -; J gene: TRBJ2-3; V gene: TRBV4-2; CDR3 DNA: TGTGCCAGCAGTCTAACTAGCGGGAGGGCCGCAGATACGCAGTATTTT; CDR3 protein: CASSLTSGRAADTQYF
D gene: -; clone size: -; J gene: TRBJ2-6; V gene: TRBV5-4; CDR3 DNA: TGTGCCAGCAGCCCGAAGTGGACAGCTGGGGCCAACGTCCTGACTTTC; CDR3 protein: CASSPKWTAGANVLTF
D gene: TRBD1; clone size: few; J gene: TRBJ1-1; V gene: TRBV27; CDR3 DNA: TGTGCCAGCAGATCGGACAGGCTGATCACTGAAGCTTTCTTT; CDR3 protein: CASRSDRLITEAFF
D gene: -; clone size: -; J gene: TRBJ1-1; V gene: TRBV7-9; CDR3 DNA: TGTGCCAGCAGCTTAGCGGAGGGAGCGAACACTGAAGCTTTCTTT; CDR3 protein: CASSLAEGANTEAFF
D gene: TRBD1; clone size: -; J gene: TRBJ2-1; V gene: TRBV4-2; CDR3 DNA: TGTGCCAGCAGCCAAGACCGAGGGACAGGGGGCCGTCATGAGCAGTTCTTC; CDR3 protein: CASSQDRGTGGRHEQFF
D gene: -; clone size: -; J gene: TRBJ1-5; V gene: TRBV27; CDR3 DNA: TGTGCCAGCAGTACCTTAGCTTCCGGCGATCAGCCCCAGCATTTT; CDR3 protein: CASSTLASGDQPQHF
D gene: TRBD2; clone size: -; J gene: TRBJ2-1; V gene: TRBV15; CDR3 DNA: TGTGCCACCAGCAAACTAGCGGGCTCCTACAATGAGCAGTTCTTC; CDR3 protein: CATSKLAGSYNEQFF
D gene: -; clone size: -; J gene: TRBJ2-1; V gene: TRBV7-9; CDR3 DNA: TGTGCCAGCAACGAACGCAACAATGAGCAGTTCTTC; CDR3 protein: CASNERNNEQFF
D gene: TRBD1; clone size: -; J gene: TRBJ1-5; V gene: TRBV28; CDR3 DNA: TGTGCCAGCAGTTCAACAGGGGGCTGGCAGCCCCAGCATTTT; CDR3 protein: CASSSTGGWQPQHF
D gene: -; clone size: -; J gene: TRBJ1-2; V gene: TRBV7-8; CDR3 DNA: TGTGCCAGCAGCTTAGCCCGGATGGGGTTTGGCTACACCTTC; CDR3 protein: CASSLARMGFGYTF
D gene: -; clone size: few; J gene: TRBJ1-1; V gene: TRBV7-9; CDR3 DNA: TGTGCCAGCAGCTTACTCGCTCAGAACACTGAAGCTTTCTTT; CDR3 protein: CASSLLAQNTEAFF
D gene: TRBD2; clone size: -; J gene: TRBJ2-2; V gene: TRBV19; CDR3 DNA: TGTGCCAGTACCATCCGGGAGGACACCGGGGAGCTGTTTTTT; CDR3 protein: CASTIREDTGELFF
D gene: -; clone size: -; J gene: TRBJ1-5; V gene: TRBV10-3; CDR3 DNA: TGTGCCATCAGTGAGTCAGAGTTTCCCCGGGGGGGCCAGCCCCAGCATTTT; CDR3 protein: CAISESEFPRGGQPQHF
D gene: TRBD2; clone size: -; J gene: TRBJ2-7; V gene: TRBV19; CDR3 DNA: TGTGCCAGTAGTATCCCGGGAGGGAGCTCCTACGAGCAGTACTTC; CDR3 protein: CASSIPGGSSYEQYF
D gene: TRBD1; clone size: -; J gene: TRBJ2-7; V gene: TRBV18; CDR3 DNA: TGTGCCAGCTCACTCAAGGGGGCCGGTGAGCAGTACTTC; CDR3 protein: CASSLKGAGEQYF
D gene: -; clone size: -; J gene: TRBJ2-3; V gene: TRBV2; CDR3 DNA: TGTGCCAGCAGTGAAGCGTTAATCGTCCCCCCTAGCACAGATACGCAGTATTTT; CDR3 protein: CASSEALIVPPSTDTQYF
D gene: -; clone size: few; J gene: TRBJ1-2; V gene: TRBV7-9; CDR3 DNA: TGTGCCAGCAGTCCGGGGCAGCCAGCTAACTATGGCTACACCTTC; CDR3 protein: CASSPGQPANYGYTF
D gene: TRBD1; clone size: few; J gene: TRBJ2-5; V gene: TRBV10-3; CDR3 DNA: TGTGCCATCAGTCCAGGACAGGGTAAAGAGACCCAGTACTTC; CDR3 protein: CAISPGQGKETQYF
D gene: TRBD2; clone size: -; J gene: TRBJ2-4; V gene: TRBV5-6; CDR3 DNA: TGTGCCAGCAGCGGACAAATAGCGGGAGCAGCCAAAAACATTCAGTACTTC; CDR3 protein: CASSGQIAGAAKNIQYF
D gene: TRBD1; clone size: -; J gene: TRBJ1-5; V gene: TRBV6-6; CDR3 DNA: TGTGCCAGCAGTGACAGGGGGCCGGAACAGCCCCAGCATTTT; CDR3 protein: CASSDRGPEQPQHF